This T cell receptor beta chain emerged from a study of T cell repertoires in cytomegalovirus infection. Study-wide background: In the study, CMV epitopes included recently identified HLA-C-restricted and well-studied HLA-B-restricted ones.

Germline-derived CDR1 and CDR2 are SGHDN and FVKESK. There are 14 residues in the CDR3. Trimming took off 1 base at V and 4 bases at J, with 10 bases between the two ends. The table lists this clonotype with a few counts. The antigen is not known. MiXCR was run by TCRdb on the reads, yielding one entry per CDR3 protein. Of 370,000 or so distinct CDR3 sequences detected, roughly a third appear once; the ten largest clones hold roughly 14%. The receptor was derived from a human donor in good health (CMV status not recorded). Some clones in this sample may be carry-over from other donors' samples. Sequenced material: cultured PBMCs, taken from culture after CMV antigen stimulation. The chain employs TRBV14 and TRBJ2-5, with D possibly matching TRBD2 (6 bases). The CDR3 protein is CASSQGLVSETQYF. In DNA form, the CDR3 reads TGTGCCAGCAGCCAAGGACTAGTCTCAGAGACCCAGTACTTC.